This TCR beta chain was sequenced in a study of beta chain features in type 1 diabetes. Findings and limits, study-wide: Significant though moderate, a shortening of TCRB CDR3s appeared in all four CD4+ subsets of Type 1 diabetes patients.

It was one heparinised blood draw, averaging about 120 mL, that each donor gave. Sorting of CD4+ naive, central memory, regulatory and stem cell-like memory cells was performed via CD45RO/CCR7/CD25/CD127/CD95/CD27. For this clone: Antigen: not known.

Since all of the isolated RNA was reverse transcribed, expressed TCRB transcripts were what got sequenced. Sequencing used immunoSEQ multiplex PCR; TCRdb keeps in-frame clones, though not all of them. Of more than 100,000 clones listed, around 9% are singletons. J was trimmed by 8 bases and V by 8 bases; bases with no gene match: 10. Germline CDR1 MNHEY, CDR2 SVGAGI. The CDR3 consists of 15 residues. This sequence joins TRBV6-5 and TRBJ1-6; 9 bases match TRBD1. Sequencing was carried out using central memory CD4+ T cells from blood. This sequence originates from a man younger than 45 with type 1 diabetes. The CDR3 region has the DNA TGTGCCAGCCATGAGACAGGGGGTAGTCATTCACCCCTCCACTTT. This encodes CASHETGGSHSPLHF.